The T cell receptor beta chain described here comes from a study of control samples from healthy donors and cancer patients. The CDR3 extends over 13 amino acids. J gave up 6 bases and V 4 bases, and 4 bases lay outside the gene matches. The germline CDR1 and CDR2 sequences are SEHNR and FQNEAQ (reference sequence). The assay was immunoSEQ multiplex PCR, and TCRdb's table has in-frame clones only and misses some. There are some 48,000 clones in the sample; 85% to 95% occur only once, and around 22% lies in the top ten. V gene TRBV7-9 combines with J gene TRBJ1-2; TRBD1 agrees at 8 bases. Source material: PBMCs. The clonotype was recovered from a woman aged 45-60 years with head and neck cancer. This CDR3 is CASSSAGGNGYTF. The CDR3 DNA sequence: TGTGCCAGCAGCTCGGCAGGGGGCAATGGCTACACCTTC.